The 31 T cell receptor beta chains in this list originate from one sample, sequenced in a study of breast tumors, draining lymph nodes, adjacent tissues. Axillary draining lymph nodes of breast cancer patients supplied the node samples. TCRdb itself ran the multiplex PCR reads through MiXCR, one entry per CDR3 protein. The table includes 150,000 to 200,000 distinct CDR3 sequences, approximately 30% detected once. The sample was axillary lymph node tissue. The source of these receptors is a female donor with breast cancer. Some clones in this sample may be carry-over from other donors' samples.

There are a few counts of this clonotype. Mismatch with germline at one junction end may stem from a read error. V is TRBV14 and J is TRBJ1-4; D gene uncertain. Germline CDR1 and CDR2: SGHDN and FVKESK. This CDR3 region has 11 residues. DNA of the CDR3: TGTGCCAGCAGCCAAGGAGCCGTAGCCACTTTT. Its protein is CASSQGAVATF.

This clonotype was seen more than once but under ten times. The CDR3 region has the DNA TGTGCCAGCAGTGAATCGTACAGGAGACGGATTAGGGGCACTGAAGCTTTCTTT. Residues: CASSESYRRRIRGTEAFF. The chain employs TRBV6-1 and TRBJ1-1; maybe TRBD1 (5 bases). Looked up from germline, CDR1 is MNHNS and CDR2 is SASEGT. V shed 2 bases and J shed 4 bases, with 23 bases lying between them. CDR3 length: 18 residues.

This clonotype was counted many times. The chain has TRBV7-3 and TRBJ1-3, with a possible D match to TRBD1 (6 bases). The germline V gene has CDR1 SGHTA and CDR2 FQGTGA. The CDR3 is 16 residues long. Deletions cut 1 base from V and 0 bases from J, with 10 bases between. The CDR3 loop is CASSLSRGPSGNTIYF. The DNA for the CDR3 is TGTGCCAGCAGCTTAAGCAGGGGCCCCTCTGGAAACACCATATATTTT.

This clonotype was seen at least ten times. The rearrangement joins TRBV10-3 to TRBJ1-2; possible D gene TRBD1, 5 bases. Trimming left V 6 bases short and J 3 bases short, with 14 bases between. The CDR3 spans 14 residues. CDR1 ENHRY and CDR2 SYGVKD come from the germline V gene. CDR3 sequence (DNA): TGTGCCATCAGCCCCCATTCGACAGACTATGGCTACACCTTC. Protein product: CAISPHSTDYGYTF.

The chain recombines TRBV6-4 with TRBJ1-1; D call uncertain. The CDR3 length is 13 residues. Germline lookup yields CDR1 MRHNA and CDR2 SNTAGT. V was pared by 4 bases and J by 4 bases, with 10 bases between. The CDR3 region has the DNA TGTGCCAGCAGTGCCTTCCTGGGCACTGAAGCTTTCTTT. Amino acid sequence: CASSAFLGTEAFF.

This clonotype appeared many times. The chain recombines TRBV7-2 with TRBJ2-5, with 7 bases aligning to TRBD2. Germline V gives CDR1 SGHTA, CDR2 FQGNSA. Trimming removed 4 bases from V and 1 base from J; junction bases left unmatched: 9. The CDR3 spans 16 residues. The CDR3 sequence is CASSYRQRGAQETQYF. CDR3 sequence (DNA): TGTGCCAGCAGCTATAGACAGCGGGGCGCCCAAGAGACCCAGTACTTC.

The table lists this clonotype with many counts. V and J are TRBV7-2 and TRBJ2-1; D remains ambiguous. This CDR3 has 12 amino acids. From germline, CDR1 is SGHTA and CDR2 FQGNSA. V was pared by 5 bases and J by 8 bases, with 10 bases between. The CDR3 is CASSPRIDEQFF. The CDR3 nucleotides are TGTGCCAGCAGCCCCCGGATCGATGAGCAGTTCTTC.

Ten or more counts support this clonotype. This rearrangement joins TRBV15 to TRBJ1-2, with no clear D. Trimming stripped 6 bases from V and 0 bases from J, with 8 bases between. This CDR3 is 13 amino acids long. Germline-derived CDR1 and CDR2 are LNHNV and YYDKDF (reference sequence). Here the CDR3 DNA reads TGTGCCACCAGAGGCCTAGCTAACTATGGCTACACCTTC. This codes for CATRGLANYGYTF.

About this clonotype: This may stem from a read error, because a much larger clone lies one nucleotide away. V is TRBV15 and J is TRBJ2-4; 9 bases match TRBD2. Per germline, CDR1 LNHNV and CDR2 YYDKDF (reference sequence). This CDR3 spans 12 amino acids. Trimming at V came to 6 bases and at J to 9 bases, leaving 3 bases not matched to a gene. The CDR3 DNA sequence: TGTGCCACCAGAGCGGGGGGAACCATTCAGTACTTC. This codes for CATRAGGTIQYF.

Concerning this clonotype itself: One end of the junction fails to match germline, which may point to a read error. This rearrangement joins TRBV5-1 to TRBJ2-3, with D tentatively TRBD1 (6 bases). Germline lookup yields CDR1 SGHRS and CDR2 YFSETQ. The CDR3 is made up of 14 amino acids. The CDR3 DNA reads TGCGCCAGCAGCTTGCAGGGACACACAGATGCGCAGTACTTT. It encodes CASSLQGHTDAQYF.

The V call is TRBV5-4, the J call TRBJ2-2, with 7 bases lining up with TRBD1. The CDR3 contains 15 residues. The germline gives CDR1 SGHNT, CDR2 YYREEE (reference sequence). Trimming at V came to 4 bases and at J to 3 bases, leaving 6 bases not matched to a gene. In DNA form, the CDR3 reads TGTGCCAGCAGCCACAGGGGTGGGGACACCGGGGAGCTGTTTTTT. Its translation is CASSHRGGDTGELFF.

Here the CDR3 DNA reads TGTGCCTGGAGAGGGACTTATAACTCGGACACTGAAGCTTTCTTT. This sequence encodes CAWRGTYNSDTEAFF. The V and J genes are TRBV30 and TRBJ1-1; D is possibly TRBD1 (5 bases). Germline CDR1 GTSNPN, CDR2 SVGIG (reference sequence). The CDR3 is made up of 15 amino acids. V shed 3 bases and J shed 3 bases, with 17 bases lying between them. The whole variable domain, filled in from reference TRBV30 and TRBJ1-1, reads SQTIHQWPATLVQPVGSPLSLECTVEGTSNPNLYWYRQAAGRGLQLLFYSVGIGQISSEVPQNLSASRPQDRQFILSSKKLLLSDSGFYLCAWRGTYNSDTEAFFGQGTRLTVV.

Concerning this clonotype itself: A single base separates this from a much larger clone, so it may be a read error. The rearrangement joins TRBV6-1 to TRBJ2-1; no reliable D call. Germline V gene sequence: CDR1 MNHNS, CDR2 SASEGT. The CDR3 extends over 11 amino acids. The CDR3 sequence is CASSAVNEQLF. CDR3 coding DNA: TGTGCCAGCAGTGCAGTGAATGAGCAGCTCTTC.

This clonotype was recorded at least ten times. This chain links TRBV11-2 with TRBJ2-7, with D hard to call. The V end lost 5 bases, the J end lost 2 bases, and 13 bases lay between the germline ends. The CDR3 has 14 residues. Germline values: CDR1 SGHAT, CDR2 FQNNGV. The DNA of the CDR3 is TGTGCCAGCAGCACCCGTCTTGTAGCCTACGAGCAGTACTTC. This translates into CASSTRLVAYEQYF. Using reference TRBV11-2 and TRBJ2-7 for the parts outside the CDR3, the full variable domain is EAGVAQSPRYKIIEKRQSVAFWCNPISGHATLYWYQQILGQGPKLLIQFQNNGVVDDSQLPKDRFSAERLKGVDSTLKIQPAKLEDSAVYLCASSTRLVAYEQYFGPGTRLTVT.

At least ten counts were recorded for this clonotype. V is TRBV18 and J is TRBJ2-3, with 9 bases lining up with TRBD1. CDR1 and CDR2 from the germline V gene are KGHSH and LQKENI. The V segment lost 4 bases and the J segment 5 bases; nucleotides outside the gene matches: 7. The CDR3 totals 15 residues. The CDR3 nucleotides are TGTGCCAGCTCACGTCGGACAGGGGCGGAAGATACGCAGTATTTT. Amino acids: CASSRRTGAEDTQYF.

V and J are TRBV7-2 and TRBJ2-2; 13 positions match TRBD2. V gave up 5 bases and J gave up 6 bases; unmatched junction bases: 12. CDR3 size: 18 residues. Looked up from germline, CDR1 is SGHTA and CDR2 is FQGNSA. CDR3 sequence: CASSPRAITSGGAGELFF. Written as DNA, the CDR3 is TGTGCCAGCAGCCCGCGGGCCATTACTAGCGGGGGGGCCGGGGAGCTGTTTTTT.

This clonotype occurred many times. V gene TRBV28 combines with J gene TRBJ2-5, with 9 bases aligning to TRBD1. This CDR3 is 15 amino acids long. Trimming at V came to 4 bases and at J to 5 bases, leaving 8 bases not matched to a gene. Germline-derived CDR1 and CDR2 are MDHEN and SYDVKM. Here the CDR3 reads CASSSLGTGRETQYF. The CDR3 DNA sequence: TGTGCCAGCAGTTCTCTTGGGACAGGGAGGGAGACCCAGTACTTC.

To note about this clonotype: Germline and junction disagree at one end, which may indicate a read error. The V call is TRBV6-5, the J call TRBJ2-7; 7 nucleotides align to TRBD2. Germline values: CDR1 MNHEY, CDR2 SVGAGI. The CDR3 runs 16 residues. The CDR3, as DNA: TGTGCCAGCAGTCACTCGAGCGGGGCGGGCTCCTACGAGCAGTACTTC. It specifies CASSHSSGAGSYEQYF.

This clonotype was recorded at least ten times. Written as DNA, the CDR3 is TGTGCCAGCAGTGAAGTCAGGGGGCGATCCCCCAGCAACACCATATATTTT. Protein: CASSEVRGRSPSNTIYF. The V and J genes are TRBV2 and TRBJ1-3; the match to TRBD1 covers 8 bases. The germline CDR1 and CDR2 sequences are SNHLY and FYNNEI. CDR3 size: 17 residues. The J segment lost 7 bases and the V segment lost 1 base, leaving 12 bases of the junction unmatched.

The chain employs TRBV7-3 and TRBJ1-2; weak D call: TRBD1 (5 bases). The CDR3 has 16 residues. V lost 5 bases to trimming and J lost 5 bases, with 21 bases between them. Per germline, CDR1 SGHTA and CDR2 FQGTGA. The CDR3 sequence is CASSPGFGAGGYGYTF. The CDR3 DNA reads TGTGCCAGCAGCCCGGGCTTCGGGGCGGGGGGATATGGCTACACCTTC.

The gene calls are TRBV7-2 and TRBJ1-1, with D uncertain. The CDR3 spans 16 residues. Trimming shortened V by 7 bases and J by 1 base, and 19 bases separated the two germline ends. CDR1 SGHTA and CDR2 FQGNSA come from the germline V gene. DNA for the CDR3: TGTGCCAGCATCCCTCATGTCGGCCGGACGAACACTGAAGCTTTCTTT. Residues: CASIPHVGRTNTEAFF.

This clonotype has at least ten counts. The chain uses TRBV12-3 or TRBV12-4 and TRBJ2-3; 12 bases agree with TRBD2. After removal of 6 bases from V and 5 bases from J, the junction contained 6 bases not matched to a gene. This CDR3 has 15 amino acids. The CDR3 bases are TGTGCCAGCAGGTCGACTAGCGGGGGAAGAGATACGCAGTATTTT. Translating gives CASRSTSGGRDTQYF.

There are many counts of this clonotype. As DNA, the CDR3 is TGCGCCAGCAGCTTGGAAGGGGCTGATCAGCCCCAGCATTTT. Its translation is CASSLEGADQPQHF. The chain couples TRBV5-1 to TRBJ1-5; a possible D gene is TRBD1 (5 bases). Trimming cost V 0 bases and J 5 bases, with 9 bases left between them. The length of the CDR3 is 14 residues. CDR1 and CDR2 (germline): SGHRS, YFSETQ.

Here the CDR3 DNA reads TGTGCCAGCAGTTATGGTCCCCTCCCTGAAGCTTTCTTT. It translates to CASSYGPLPEAFF. This chain connects TRBV6-1 to TRBJ1-1; no definite D call. CDR1 MNHNS and CDR2 SASEGT come from the germline V gene. The V end lost 5 bases, the J end lost 6 bases, and 13 bases lay between the germline ends. The CDR3 consists of 13 residues.

This clonotype was seen repeatedly, ten times or more. This chain connects TRBV7-8 to TRBJ2-7; 14 bases fit TRBD2. Germline V gene lookup returns CDR1 SGHVS and CDR2 FQNEAQ. Trimming took 3 bases from V and 0 from J; bases not matched to a gene: 7. The CDR3 totals 18 residues. As DNA, the CDR3 is TGTGCCAGCAGCTTCAGGACTAGCGGGGGGACCCTCTCCTACGAGCAGTACTTC. Its translation: CASSFRTSGGTLSYEQYF.

This clonotype has at least ten counts. The chain joins TRBV7-2 to TRBJ2-1; D is undetermined. Trimming removed 4 bases at V and 9 bases at J, with 22 bases between. CDR1 and CDR2 (germline): SGHTA, FQGNSA. This CDR3 spans 16 amino acids. CDR3 coding DNA: TGTGCCAGCAGCTCAACCGTAGCTTCCGCCAGTGGTGAGCAGTTCTTC. Translated, it gives CASSSTVASASGEQFF.

The rearrangement links TRBV20-1 to TRBJ2-5; TRBD2 agrees at 9 bases. The CDR3 loop spans 15 amino acids. V lost 0 bases and J lost 7; bases outside the gene matches: 9. Germline V gene data show CDR1 as DFQATT and CDR2 as SNEGSKA (reference sequence). CDR3 loop: CSARDLAGIVGTQYF. The CDR3 DNA follows: TGCAGTGCTAGAGATCTAGCGGGGATCGTTGGGACCCAGTACTTC.

The chain joins TRBV12-3 or TRBV12-4 to TRBJ1-1; D call uncertain. The CDR3 spans 12 residues. Trimming took 6 bases from V and 2 from J, leaving 7 bases between them. The CDR3 protein is CASSTPNTEAFF. The CDR3 DNA reads as TGTGCCAGCAGCACCCCCAACACTGAAGCTTTCTTT.

This clonotype has at least ten counts. The chain uses TRBV20-1 and TRBJ2-5, with D perhaps TRBD2 (6 bases). Germline-derived CDR1 and CDR2 are DFQATT and SNEGSKA (reference sequence). Between the trimmed V and J ends, which lost 3 bases and 5 bases, there was a span of 10 bases. The CDR3 extends over 12 amino acids. As DNA, the CDR3 is TGCAGTGCTAGCGGGGGTGGGGAGACCCAGTACTTC. Protein sequence: CSASGGGETQYF.

The sample holds many counts of this clonotype. V usage is TRBV29-1 and J usage is TRBJ1-2; D is undetermined. Trimming removed 3 bases at V and 4 bases at J, with 3 bases between. The CDR3 covers 10 residues. In germline, CDR1 is SQVTM, CDR2 ANQGSEA. CDR3 sequence: CSVDSYGYTF. The CDR3 DNA sequence: TGCAGCGTTGACAGCTATGGCTACACCTTC. Looking up the rest from reference TRBV29-1 and TRBJ1-2 gives the full variable domain: SAVISQKPSRDICQRGTSLTIQCQVDSQVTMMFWYRQQPGQSLTLIATANQGSEATYESGFVIDKFPISRPNLTFSTLTVSNMSPEDSSIYLCSVDSYGYTFGSGTRLTVV.

This clonotype appeared many times. The chain is built from TRBV4-1 and TRBJ2-7, with 7 bases identical to TRBD1. The V and J ends lost 1 base and 3 bases, in that order; junction bases with no gene match: 15. The CDR3 sequence is 18 residues long. Germline V gene sequence: CDR1 MGHRA, CDR2 YSYEKL. The CDR3 protein is CASSQVGGPGAPNYEQYF. For the CDR3, the DNA is TGCGCCAGCAGCCAAGTAGGGGGCCCCGGGGCCCCTAACTACGAGCAGTACTTC.